This entry describes one TCR beta chain. It has no known antigen specificity. The sample holds no much larger clone one base away, and base qualities are not on file. The CDR3 regions of human TCRbeta chains were analyzed by immunosequencing. The study's own analysis went as follows. Repertoire TCRs were checked for matches against a reference library of SARS-CoV-2-specific TCRs that had been generated using the MIRA antigen-specificity platform. Breadth was defined as the fraction of unique TCRs that were SARS-CoV-2-associated. Depth was defined as the fraction of total T cells that were SARS-CoV-2-associated. Using the MIRA data, each spike-specific TCR was mapped to the spike region that the TCR reacts to and placed in a CD4 or CD8 class. Log10-transformed breadth and depth values were compared by one-way ANOVA with Sidak's multiple comparisons tests. This is the immuneACCESS table as TCRdb keeps it, with only in-frame sequences that have V and J called. A part of the clones is gone; compared with another copy, unresolved V genes explain less than half, and the rest is unexplained. The DNA gave D and trimming, while V, J and clone size come from that table. The sample table records roughly 160,000 clones; about 92% of these occur just once. The ten largest clones capture more than 0.8% of the sample.

The time point label for this specimen denotes: baseline before first vaccination. Vaccinee samples were obtained from the UK trials COV001 and COV002, which included a single-blind randomized controlled phase 2/3 trial of AZD1222 (ChAdOx1 nCoV-19) in healthy adults. Trial participant PBMC samples were collected at day 0 and day 28 after the second dose for TCRbeta chain sequencing. This sample was included in a study of T cell responses to AZD1222 COVID-19 vaccine (dated by TCRdb to 2020 to 2023). Some background on the complete study: AZD1222 recipients with second doses at about 4 weeks or about 12 weeks were pooled, because spike-specific TCR depth and breadth did not differ between schedules. TCR sequencing covered more than 230 trial participants: around 210 given two doses of AZD1222 and approximately 25 given two doses of MenACWY control vaccine. Trial participants were enrolled by age into 18-55, 56-69 and 70-plus year subgroups, with around 150, 28 and 57 TCR-sequenced participants respectively. Here is what the overall study found, with its caveats: The 56-69-year group was small, and its depth increase did not reach significance, likely because of low power. Most participants were white British and females outnumbered males, and the authors suggested that clonal diversity may have been underestimated. After two AZD1222 doses, spike-specific TCR breadth and depth were significantly higher than at day 0 and than in MenACWY recipients. CD4 TCRs associated with the vaccine covered the entire spike protein, and the dominant responses were in regions 160-218 and 743-854. Only six AZD1222 recipients were SARS-CoV-2 seropositive at baseline, limiting conclusions about previously exposed vaccinees. Because no day 14 peak-response samples were available, repertoires were characterized only after the peak T cell response. Reportedly, almost half of the unique spike-specific TCRs recognized epitopes lying outside the regions that are mutated in the B.1.351 and B.1.1.7 variants.

The receptor comes from an adult in good health. Material: peripheral blood, obtained on day 0 of AZD1222 vaccination.

The encoded CDR3 is CASSSGASDYGYTF. The base sequence is TGTGCCAGCAGCTCGGGGGCGAGCGACTATGGCTACACCTTC. The chain is made from TRBV7-2 and TRBJ1-2; a tentative D call is TRBD1 (6 bases match). CDR1 and CDR2 are drawn from the germline V gene: SGHTA, FQGNSA. The CDR3 contains 14 residues, cysteine and phenylalanine counted. Only the CDR3 portion is preserved as DNA: 42 bases, with reading frame beginning at the first base. V and J are truncated by 4 bases and 3 bases respectively, leaving an intervening sequence of 12 bases. With the rest looked up from the reference TRBV7-2 and TRBJ1-2 genes rather than sequenced, the full variable domain is GAGVSQSPSNKVTEKGKDVELRCDPISGHTALYWYRQSLGQGLEFLIYFQGNSAPDKSGLPSDRFSAERTGGSVSTLTIQRTQQEDSAVYLCASSSGASDYGYTFGSGTRLTVV.